This T cell receptor beta chain was recovered during a study of T cells expressing NK-cell markers. Using the 5' RACE reads, TCRdb records one entry per CDR3 protein without DNA. This listing includes some 500,000 distinct CDR3 sequences. Notes on the study in general: Six or seven donors had dominant NKG2C+ clonotypes that comprised about 1.0-7.5% of their CD8+ T cells. Several donors likewise had their CD3+CD56-NKG2C+ fraction led by these clonotypes.

On this clonotype: Its antigen remains unknown.

The germline V gene has CDR1 KGHDR and CDR2 SFDVKD. This CDR3 is built from 18 residues. The sequence came from a woman between 50 and 59 years old in good health. The sequencing sample was made of blood T cells: a sorted CD56 or NKG2C T cell subset, CD4+ or CD8+ T cells, or bulk PBMC T cells (not recorded which). This rearrangement joins TRBV24-1 to TRBJ2-1; TCRdb indicates TRBD2, and absent DNA this call remains unverified. Here the CDR3 reads CATSDSGTSDYSYNEQFF.